These 28 T cell receptor beta chains originate from one sample sequenced in a study of healthy donors' naive CD4 and CD8 T cells. Starting from 500 ng of total RNA, TCR libraries were made with linear amplification. TCRdb reprocessed the reads with MiXCR, giving one entry per CDR3 protein. The sample consists of roughly 200,000 distinct CDR3 sequences, about 70% of them appearing once. Material: naive CD4+ and CD8+ T cells sorted from blood, pooled from several donors. These receptors were obtained from a pool of human donors in good health; the sample pools cells from several healthy donors.

This clonotype appeared a few times. The chain carries TRBV29-1 and TRBJ1-1; D is perhaps TRBD1 (5 bases). CDR1 SQVTM and CDR2 ANQGSEA come from the germline V gene. The CDR3 spans 14 residues. Trimming removed 3 bases from V and 0 bases from J, with 11 bases in between. In DNA form, the CDR3 reads TGCAGCGTTGAGGGGGATGGCTTGAACACTGAAGCTTTCTTT. Protein sequence: CSVEGDGLNTEAFF.

The genes are TRBV6-2 or TRBV6-3 and TRBJ2-3; 12 bases match TRBD1. The CDR3 runs to 14 residues. Germline V CDR1 and CDR2: MNHEY, SVGEGT. The junction had 6 bases not matched to a gene; V was cut back by 5 bases and J by 9 bases. Here the CDR3 DNA reads TGTGCCAGCAGTCGGGGACAGGGGGCGCAAACGCAGTATTTT. It specifies CASSRGQGAQTQYF.

The V call is TRBV15, the J call TRBJ2-1; D may be TRBD2 (5 bases). The CDR3 sequence is 15 residues long. The germline V gene encodes CDR1 LNHNV and CDR2 YYDKDF (reference sequence). With 4 bases removed from V and 2 bases from J, the gap between germline ends came to 12 bases. The CDR3 region has the DNA TGTGCCACCAGCACCCTGGCGGAGGCCTACAATGAGCAGTTCTTC. It codes for CATSTLAEAYNEQFF.

To note about this clonotype: Mismatch with germline at one junction end may stem from a read error. The V call is TRBV4-1, the J call TRBJ1-2; 7 bases are shared with TRBD1. There are 14 residues in the CDR3. CDR1 and CDR2 (germline): MGHRA, YSYEKL. The DNA for the CDR3 is TGCACCAGCAGCCAAGGGACAGCTAATTATGGCTACACCTTC. Translated: CTSSQGTANYGYTF.

Only one count was recorded for this clonotype. The chain uses TRBV5-4 and TRBJ1-2, with TRBD1 matching over 8 bases. The germline CDR1 and CDR2 sequences are SGHNT and YYREEE (reference sequence). Losses at the gene ends were 0 bases for V and 2 bases for J; bases not matched to a gene: 9. The CDR3 runs 17 residues. CDR3 DNA: TGTGCCAGCAGCTTGGCGGCAGGGGGCCTGAACAACTATGGCTACACCTTC. Residues: CASSLAAGGLNNYGYTF.

This clonotype is a singleton in its sample. The rearrangement links TRBV27 to TRBJ1-1; D is perhaps TRBD1 (6 bases). Germline V CDR1 and CDR2: MNHEY, SMNVEV (reference sequence). The CDR3 sequence is 14 residues long. V lost 3 bases to trimming and J lost 3 bases, with 11 bases between them. The CDR3 DNA is TGTGCCAGCAGTTTGGCAGGGGTGTACACTGAAGCTTTCTTT. This encodes CASSLAGVYTEAFF.

The rearrangement links TRBV6-5 to TRBJ1-3; the D is unclear. This CDR3 is 16 amino acids long. Trimming left V 0 bases short and J 0 bases short, with 9 bases between. The V gene's germline CDR1 is MNHEY and CDR2 SVGAGI. The CDR3 DNA sequence: TGTGCCAGCAGTTACTCCAGCAGGAGCTCTGGAAACACCATATATTTT. Translation gives CASSYSSRSSGNTIYF.

The chain carries TRBV6-5 and TRBJ2-5, with D perhaps TRBD2 (5 bases). The V and J ends lost 0 bases and 2 bases respectively, with 7 bases between them. The CDR3 totals 14 residues. Germline V gene sequence: CDR1 MNHEY, CDR2 SVGAGI. The CDR3 DNA is TGTGCCAGCAGTTACTCGTCGGGACAAGAGACCCAGTACTTC. Translated: CASSYSSGQETQYF.

The chain combines TRBV12-3 or TRBV12-4 with TRBJ2-5; D gene ambiguous. CDR3 length equals 14 residues. The V end was cut by 2 bases, the J end by 2 bases, with 9 bases between. This CDR3 reads CASSLLRQQETQYF. CDR3 DNA: TGTGCCAGCAGTTTACTGAGGCAGCAAGAGACCCAGTACTTC.

This rearrangement joins TRBV29-1 to TRBJ2-7, with TRBD1 matching 8 bases. Trimming took 5 bases from V and 3 from J; bases not matched to a gene: 3. CDR3 size: 12 residues. Germline assignment: CDR1 SQVTM and CDR2 ANQGSEA. The CDR3 sequence: CSVRQGIYEQYF. DNA of the CDR3: TGCAGCGTTCGACAGGGGATCTACGAGCAGTACTTC.

V usage is TRBV6-6 and J usage is TRBJ1-6, with 9 bases fitting TRBD1. There are 15 residues in the CDR3. Germline CDR1 is MNHNY and CDR2 is SVGAGI (reference sequence). V lost 4 bases to trimming and J lost 7 bases; unmatched junction nucleotides: 5. The CDR3: CASSSNRGQNSPLHF. CDR3 coding DNA: TGTGCCAGCAGTTCGAACAGGGGGCAAAATTCACCCCTCCACTTT.

This clonotype was seen more than once but under ten times. The genes are TRBV11-2 and TRBJ2-1; D uncertain. The germline gives CDR1 SGHAT, CDR2 FQNNGV. This CDR3 is built from 14 residues. Trimming took 1 base from V and 4 from J, leaving 8 bases between them. CDR3 loop: CASSLVYVYNEQFF. The CDR3 nucleotides read TGTGCCAGCAGCTTAGTTTACGTTTACAATGAGCAGTTCTTC. The whole variable domain, remainder taken from reference TRBV11-2 and TRBJ2-1, is EAGVAQSPRYKIIEKRQSVAFWCNPISGHATLYWYQQILGQGPKLLIQFQNNGVVDDSQLPKDRFSAERLKGVDSTLKIQPAKLEDSAVYLCASSLVYVYNEQFFGPGTRLTVL.

In its sample, this clonotype was seen once. The rearrangement links TRBV5-4 to TRBJ1-6, with D possibly being TRBD1 (5 bases). This CDR3 is 14 amino acids long. V lost 1 base to trimming and J lost 10 bases, with 12 bases between them. CDR1 is SGHNT, CDR2 YYREEE, per germline (reference sequence). The CDR3: CASSLPGVASPLHF. The CDR3 region has the DNA TGTGCCAGCAGCTTGCCGGGGGTAGCCTCACCCCTCCACTTT.

This CDR3 reads CASSNYGIYEQYF. The CDR3 coding sequence is TGTGCCAGCAGTAATTACGGGATCTACGAGCAGTACTTC. This chain links TRBV6-1 with TRBJ2-7, with D possibly TRBD2 on 5 matching bases. The CDR3 has 13 residues. V gave up 5 bases and J gave up 3 bases, with 11 bases separating them. Germline V CDR1 and CDR2: MNHNS, SASEGT.

The count of this clonotype is one. The V gene is TRBV30, the J gene TRBJ2-7; no clear D. This CDR3 is built from 12 residues. CDR1 and CDR2 (germline): GTSNPN, SVGIG (reference sequence). V gave up 1 base and J gave up 3 bases, with 7 bases separating them. The CDR3 DNA is TGTGCCTGGAGTGACCAGTTCTACGAGCAGTACTTC. This gives the protein CAWSDQFYEQYF.

The rearrangement links TRBV29-1 to TRBJ2-7; D tentatively fits TRBD1 or TRBD2 (5 bases each). The CDR3 loop spans 13 amino acids. V gave up 6 bases and J gave up 0 bases, with 12 bases separating them. CDR1 is SQVTM, CDR2 ANQGSEA, per germline. The CDR3 loop is CSVRDGSSYEQYF. DNA of the CDR3: TGCAGCGTGAGGGACGGCTCCTCCTACGAGCAGTACTTC.

In this sample, this clonotype turned up once. The rearrangement links TRBV5-4 to TRBJ2-3; D is unclear. Trimming took 0 bases from V and 3 from J, leaving 14 bases between them. This CDR3 has 16 amino acids. Germline CDR1 is SGHNT and CDR2 is YYREEE (reference sequence). Written as DNA, the CDR3 is TGTGCCAGCAGCTTGGGTTCGGCGAGTAGGACAGATACGCAGTATTTT. Encoded protein: CASSLGSASRTDTQYF. Supplemented by reference TRBV5-4 and TRBJ2-3, the full variable domain reads ETGVTQSPTHLIKTRGQQVTLRCSSQSGHNTVSWYQQALGQGPQFIFQYYREEENGRGNFPPRFSGLQFPNYSSELNVNALELDDSALYLCASSLGSASRTDTQYFGPGTRLTVL.

V usage is TRBV6-2 or TRBV6-3 and J usage is TRBJ2-5, with TRBD1 matching over 7 bases. Germline assignment: CDR1 MNHEY and CDR2 SVGEGT. The CDR3 consists of 15 residues. V lost 2 bases to trimming and J lost 1 base; unmatched junction nucleotides: 4. Here the CDR3 DNA reads TGTGCCAGCAGTTACCTAGGGACAGCCCAAGAGACCCAGTACTTC. It specifies CASSYLGTAQETQYF.

This clonotype was seen only once. This chain uses TRBV7-9 with TRBJ2-7, with a possible D match to TRBD2 (5 bases). CDR3 length equals 14 residues. The V end lost 1 base, the J end lost 6 bases, and 13 bases lay between the germline ends. The germline gives CDR1 SEHNR, CDR2 FQNEAQ (reference sequence). The CDR3, as DNA: TGTGCCAGCAGCTTAGGGGAGCGAGTGGGCGAGCAGTACTTC. Translation gives CASSLGERVGEQYF.

This chain joins TRBV10-3 and TRBJ2-1, with D possibly being TRBD2 (5 bases). The V end lost 6 bases, the J end lost 2 bases, and 11 bases lay between the germline ends. The CDR3 is 14 residues long. Germline loops: CDR1 ENHRY, CDR2 SYGVKD. CDR3 residues: CAIRERVTYNEQFF. CDR3 nucleotide sequence: TGTGCCATCAGGGAGAGGGTGACCTACAATGAGCAGTTCTTC.

This chain connects TRBV18 to TRBJ2-7; weak D call: TRBD2 (5 bases). V shed 2 bases and J shed 4 bases, with 15 bases lying between them. Germline V lookup: CDR1 KGHSH, CDR2 LQKENI. The CDR3 spans 15 residues. Here the CDR3 DNA reads TGTGCCAGCTCACCAGCGGGTAATTCGATTTACGAGCAGTACTTC. Its protein is CASSPAGNSIYEQYF.

V usage is TRBV2 and J usage is TRBJ2-7; the match to TRBD2 covers 8 bases. Germline loops: CDR1 SNHLY, CDR2 FYNNEI. After removal of 4 bases from V and 0 bases from J, the junction contained 2 bases not matched to a gene. This CDR3 contains 14 residues. In DNA form, the CDR3 reads TGTGCCAGCAGTGGACTAGCGACCTCCTACGAGCAGTACTTC. Residues: CASSGLATSYEQYF.

This chain connects TRBV19 to TRBJ1-5; 11 bases map to TRBD1. Trimming took 4 bases from V and 6 from J; bases not matched to a gene: 5. Germline-derived CDR1 and CDR2 are LNHDA and SQIVND (reference sequence). This CDR3 region has 15 residues. CDR3 coding DNA: TGTGCCAGTAGTACTGGGACAGGGGGTAGTCAGCCCCAGCATTTT. Amino acid sequence: CASSTGTGGSQPQHF.

J is TRBJ1-5 and V is TRBV29-1; unclear D gene. The CDR3 extends over 13 amino acids. V gave up 4 bases and J gave up 7 bases, with 14 bases separating them. The germline gives CDR1 SQVTM, CDR2 ANQGSEA. CDR3: CSVGENLNQPQHF. CDR3 DNA sequence: TGCAGCGTTGGGGAGAACTTGAACCAGCCCCAGCATTTT.

The count of this clonotype is one. The chain links TRBV6-2 or TRBV6-3 to TRBJ1-1; perhaps TRBD1 as D (6 bases). V shed 6 bases and J shed 3 bases, with 14 bases lying between them. Germline CDR1 and CDR2: MNHEY and SVGEGT. The CDR3 covers 14 residues. This CDR3 reads CASSRGPADTEAFF. CDR3 bases: TGTGCCAGCAGCCGGGGGCCCGCGGACACTGAAGCTTTCTTT.

The chain couples TRBV6-6 to TRBJ2-1; D is undetermined. Germline V gene data show CDR1 as MNHNY and CDR2 as SVGAGI (reference sequence). The CDR3 length is 13 residues. Trimming left V 7 bases short and J 10 bases short, with 17 bases between. The CDR3 loop is CASTPLYIEEQFF. In nucleotides, the CDR3 is TGTGCCAGCACCCCACTTTACATTGAGGAGCAGTTCTTC.

The V call is TRBV7-8, the J call TRBJ2-1; 7 bases are shared with TRBD2. V trimming: 5 bases; J trimming: 0 bases; junction bases outside the gene matches: 7. The CDR3 contains 16 residues. Germline V gene sequence: CDR1 SGHVS, CDR2 FQNEAQ. This CDR3 reads CASSPRAGYSYNEQFF. In nucleotides, the CDR3 is TGTGCCAGCAGCCCGCGAGCGGGGTACTCCTACAATGAGCAGTTCTTC. Supplemented by reference TRBV7-8 and TRBJ2-1, the full variable domain reads GAGVSQSPRYKVAKRGQDVALRCDPISGHVSLFWYQQALGQGPEFLTYFQNEAQLDKSGLPSDRFFAERPEGSVSTLKIQRTQQEDSAVYLCASSPRAGYSYNEQFFGPGTRLTVL.

The rearrangement uses TRBV19 and TRBJ1-1; 11 bases agree with TRBD1. The length of the CDR3 is 14 residues. From germline, CDR1 is LNHDA and CDR2 SQIVND (reference sequence). V dropped 4 bases and J dropped 5; count of bases not matched to a gene: 3. For the CDR3, the DNA is TGTGCCAGTAGTACCGGACAGGGGGCTACTGAAGCTTTCTTT. Protein: CASSTGQGATEAFF.